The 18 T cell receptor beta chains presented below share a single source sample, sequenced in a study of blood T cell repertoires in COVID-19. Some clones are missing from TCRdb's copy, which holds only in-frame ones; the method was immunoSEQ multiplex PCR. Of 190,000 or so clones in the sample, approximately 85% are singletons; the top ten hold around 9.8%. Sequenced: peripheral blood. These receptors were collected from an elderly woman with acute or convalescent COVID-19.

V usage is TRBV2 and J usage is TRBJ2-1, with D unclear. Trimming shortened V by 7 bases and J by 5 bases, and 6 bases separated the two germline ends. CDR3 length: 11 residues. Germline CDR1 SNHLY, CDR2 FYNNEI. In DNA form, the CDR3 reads TGTGCCAGCACGGTGGACAATGAGCAGTTCTTC. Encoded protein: CASTVDNEQFF. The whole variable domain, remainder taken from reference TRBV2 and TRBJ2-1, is EPEVTQTPSHQVTQMGQEVILRCVPISNHLYFYWYRQILGQKVEFLVSFYNNEISEKSEIFDDQFSVERPDGSNFTLKIRSTKLEDSAMYFCASTVDNEQFFGPGTRLTVL.

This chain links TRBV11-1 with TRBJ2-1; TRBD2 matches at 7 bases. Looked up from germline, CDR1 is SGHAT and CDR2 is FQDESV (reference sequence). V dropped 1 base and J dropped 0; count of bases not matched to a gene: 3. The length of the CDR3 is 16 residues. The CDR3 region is CASSLGGGNSYNEQFF. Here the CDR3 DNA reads TGTGCCAGCAGCTTAGGGGGGGGGAACTCCTACAATGAGCAGTTCTTC.

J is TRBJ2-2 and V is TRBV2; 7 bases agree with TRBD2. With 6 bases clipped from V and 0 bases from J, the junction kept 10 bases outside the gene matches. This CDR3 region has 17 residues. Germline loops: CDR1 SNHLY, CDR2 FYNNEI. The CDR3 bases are TGTGCCAGCAGCCGGGGGGAAGGGTATTCGAACACCGGGGAGCTGTTTTTT. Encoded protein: CASSRGEGYSNTGELFF.

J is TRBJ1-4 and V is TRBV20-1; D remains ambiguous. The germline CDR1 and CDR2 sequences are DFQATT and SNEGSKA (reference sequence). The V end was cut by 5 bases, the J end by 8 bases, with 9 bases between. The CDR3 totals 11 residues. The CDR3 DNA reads TGCAGTGCTCGCCGGGGAGAAAAACTGTTTTTT. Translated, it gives CSARRGEKLFF.

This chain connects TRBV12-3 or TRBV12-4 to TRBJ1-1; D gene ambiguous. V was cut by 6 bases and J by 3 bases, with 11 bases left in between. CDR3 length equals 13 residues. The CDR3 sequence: CASRYGEDTEAFF. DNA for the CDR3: TGTGCCAGCAGGTACGGGGAGGACACTGAAGCTTTCTTT.

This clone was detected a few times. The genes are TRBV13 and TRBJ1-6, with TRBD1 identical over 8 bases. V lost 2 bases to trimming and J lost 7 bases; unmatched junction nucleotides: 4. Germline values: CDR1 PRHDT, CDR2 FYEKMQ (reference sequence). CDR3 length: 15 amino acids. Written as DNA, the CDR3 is TGTGCCAGCAGCTTAAGACAGGGGCGAAATTCACCCCTCCACTTT. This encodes CASSLRQGRNSPLHF.

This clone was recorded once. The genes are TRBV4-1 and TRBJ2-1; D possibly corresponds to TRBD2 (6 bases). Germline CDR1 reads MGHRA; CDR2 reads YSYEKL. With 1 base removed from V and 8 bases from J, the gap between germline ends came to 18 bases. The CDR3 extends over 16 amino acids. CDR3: CASSQVNSGPGDEQFF. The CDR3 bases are TGCGCCAGCAGCCAAGTTAATAGCGGTCCCGGGGATGAGCAGTTCTTC.

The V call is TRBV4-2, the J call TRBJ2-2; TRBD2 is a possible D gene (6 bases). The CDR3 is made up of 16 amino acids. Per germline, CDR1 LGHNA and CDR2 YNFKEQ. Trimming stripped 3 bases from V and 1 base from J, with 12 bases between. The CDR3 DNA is TGTGCCAGCAGCCAGGGGGGACTCAGGAACACCGGGGAGCTGTTTTTT. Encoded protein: CASSQGGLRNTGELFF.

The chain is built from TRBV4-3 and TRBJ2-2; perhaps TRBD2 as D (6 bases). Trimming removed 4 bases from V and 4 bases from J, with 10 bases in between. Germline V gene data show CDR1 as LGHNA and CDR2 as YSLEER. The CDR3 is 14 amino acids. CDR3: CASSRAGLTGELFF. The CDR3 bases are TGCGCCAGCAGCCGAGCGGGCCTCACCGGGGAGCTGTTTTTT.

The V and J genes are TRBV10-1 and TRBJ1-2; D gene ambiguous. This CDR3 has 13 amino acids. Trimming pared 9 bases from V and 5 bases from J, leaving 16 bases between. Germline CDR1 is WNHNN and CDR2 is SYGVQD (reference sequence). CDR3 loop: CARNGRVEYGYTF. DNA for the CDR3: TGCGCCAGAAACGGGAGGGTTGAGTATGGCTACACCTTC.

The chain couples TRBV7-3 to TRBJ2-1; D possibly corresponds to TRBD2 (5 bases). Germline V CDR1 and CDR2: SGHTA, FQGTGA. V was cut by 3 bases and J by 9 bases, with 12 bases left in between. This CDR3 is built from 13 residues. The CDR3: CASSFAGVAEQFF. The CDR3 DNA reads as TGTGCCAGCAGCTTCGCGGGCGTGGCTGAGCAGTTCTTC.

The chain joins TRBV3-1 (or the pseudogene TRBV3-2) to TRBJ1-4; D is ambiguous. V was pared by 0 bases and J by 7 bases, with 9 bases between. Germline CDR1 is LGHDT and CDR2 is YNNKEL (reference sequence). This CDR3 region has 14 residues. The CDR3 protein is CASSQDIPGEKLFF. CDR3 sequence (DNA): TGTGCCAGCAGCCAAGATATCCCGGGTGAAAAACTGTTTTTT.

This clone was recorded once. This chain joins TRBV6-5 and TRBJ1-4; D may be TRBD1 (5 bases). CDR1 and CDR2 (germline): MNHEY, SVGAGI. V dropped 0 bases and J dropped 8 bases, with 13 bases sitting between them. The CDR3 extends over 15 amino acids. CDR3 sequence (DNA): TGTGCCAGCAGTTACTCTGGAGGGGTAGGGGAAAAACTGTTTTTT. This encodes CASSYSGGVGEKLFF.

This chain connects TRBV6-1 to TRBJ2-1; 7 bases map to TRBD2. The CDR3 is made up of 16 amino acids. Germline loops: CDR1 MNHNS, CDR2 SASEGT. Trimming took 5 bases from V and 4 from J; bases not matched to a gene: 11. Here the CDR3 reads CASSQEGLAEYNEQFF. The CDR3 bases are TGTGCCAGCAGTCAAGAAGGCCTAGCGGAGTACAATGAGCAGTTCTTC.

CDR3 protein: CASSVVGTGGLTDTQYF. In DNA, the CDR3 is TGTGCCAGCAGCGTAGTAGGGACAGGGGGGCTCACAGATACGCAGTATTTT. The V and J genes are TRBV9 and TRBJ2-3, with TRBD1 identical over 11 bases. The germline V gene has CDR1 SGDLS and CDR2 YYNGEE. This CDR3 is built from 17 residues. V lost 0 bases to trimming and J lost 2 bases; unmatched junction nucleotides: 5. Complete variable domain (other parts from reference TRBV9 and TRBJ2-3): DSGVTQTPKHLITATGQRVTLRCSPRSGDLSVYWYQQSLDQGLQFLIQYYNGEERAKGNILERFSAQQFPDLHSELNLSSLELGDSALYFCASSVVGTGGLTDTQYFGPGTRLTVL.

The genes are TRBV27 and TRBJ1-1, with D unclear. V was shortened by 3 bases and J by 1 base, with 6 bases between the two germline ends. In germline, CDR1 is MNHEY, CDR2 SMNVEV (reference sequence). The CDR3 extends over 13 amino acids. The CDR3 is CASSFTANTEAFF. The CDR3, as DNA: TGTGCCAGCAGTTTTACAGCGAACACTGAAGCTTTCTTT.

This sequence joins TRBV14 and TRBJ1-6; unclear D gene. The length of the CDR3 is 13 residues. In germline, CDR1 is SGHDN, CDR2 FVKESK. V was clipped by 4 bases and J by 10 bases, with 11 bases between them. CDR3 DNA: TGTGCCAGCAGCCGCAAAAGAGAATCACCCCTCCACTTT. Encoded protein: CASSRKRESPLHF.

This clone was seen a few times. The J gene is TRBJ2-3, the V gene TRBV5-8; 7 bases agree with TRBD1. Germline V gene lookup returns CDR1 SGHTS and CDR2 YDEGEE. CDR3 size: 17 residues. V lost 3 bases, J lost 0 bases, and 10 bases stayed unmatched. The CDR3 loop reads CASSSGTAPTSTDTQYF. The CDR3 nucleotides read TGTGCCAGCAGCTCGGGGACAGCACCCACTAGCACAGATACGCAGTATTTT.